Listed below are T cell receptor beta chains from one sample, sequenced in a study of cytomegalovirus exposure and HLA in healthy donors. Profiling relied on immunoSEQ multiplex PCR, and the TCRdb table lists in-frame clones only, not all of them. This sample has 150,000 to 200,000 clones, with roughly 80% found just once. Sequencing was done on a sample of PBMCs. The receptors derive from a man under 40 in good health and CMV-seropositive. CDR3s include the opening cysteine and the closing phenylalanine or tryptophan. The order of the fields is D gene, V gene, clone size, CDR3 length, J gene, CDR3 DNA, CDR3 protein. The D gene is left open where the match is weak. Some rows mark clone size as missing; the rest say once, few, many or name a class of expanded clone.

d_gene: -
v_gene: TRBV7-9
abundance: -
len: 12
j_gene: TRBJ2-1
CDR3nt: TGTGCCAGCCGCCCTCCTACGGATGAGCAGTTCTTC
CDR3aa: CASRPPTDEQFF

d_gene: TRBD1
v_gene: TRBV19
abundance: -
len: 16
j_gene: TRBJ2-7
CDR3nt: TGTGCCAGTAGTATTTTCCGGGACAGGGGGTCCTACGAGCAGTACTTC
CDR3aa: CASSIFRDRGSYEQYF

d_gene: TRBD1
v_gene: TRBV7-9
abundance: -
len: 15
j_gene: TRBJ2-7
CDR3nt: TGTGCCAGCAGCGAGGGACAGGGTTTAAGGTACGAGCAGTACTTC
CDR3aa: CASSEGQGLRYEQYF

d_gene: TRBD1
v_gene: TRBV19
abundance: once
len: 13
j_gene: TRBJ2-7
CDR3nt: TGTGCCAGTAGTGCGGGACAGGGTTACGAGCAGTACTTC
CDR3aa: CASSAGQGYEQYF

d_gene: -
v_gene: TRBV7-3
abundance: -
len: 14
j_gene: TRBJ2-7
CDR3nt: TGTGCCAGCAGCTCAGGGTCGGGGGTCTACGAGCAGTACTTC
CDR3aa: CASSSGSGVYEQYF

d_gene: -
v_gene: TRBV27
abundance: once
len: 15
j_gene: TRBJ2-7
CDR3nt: TGTGCCAGCACACCCTCAGGGAGGCCCCCCTACGAGCAGTACTTC
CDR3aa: CASTPSGRPPYEQYF

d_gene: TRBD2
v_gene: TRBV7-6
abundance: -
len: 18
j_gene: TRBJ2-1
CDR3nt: TGTGCCAGCAGCTTATGGTCGGCCGGGACTAGCGGGGACAATGAGCAGTTCTTC
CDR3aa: CASSLWSAGTSGDNEQFF

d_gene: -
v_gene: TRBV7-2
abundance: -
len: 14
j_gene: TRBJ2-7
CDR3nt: TGTGCCAGCACCCCCTCGGTGGGGGGCTACGAGCAGTACTTC
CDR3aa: CASTPSVGGYEQYF

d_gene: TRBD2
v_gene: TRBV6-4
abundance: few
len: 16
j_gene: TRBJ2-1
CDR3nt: TGTGCCAGCAGTGACTCATCTGGAGCGGGGGGAAATGAGCAGTTCTTC
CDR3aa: CASSDSSGAGGNEQFF

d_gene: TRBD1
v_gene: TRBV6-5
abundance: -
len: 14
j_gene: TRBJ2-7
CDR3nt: TGTGCCAGCAGTCCTGGACAGGGGAACTACGAGCAGTACTTC
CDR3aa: CASSPGQGNYEQYF

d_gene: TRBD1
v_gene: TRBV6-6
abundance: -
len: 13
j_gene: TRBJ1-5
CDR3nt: TGTGCCAGCGGACAGGGCAACAATCAGCCCCAGCATTTT
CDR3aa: CASGQGNNQPQHF

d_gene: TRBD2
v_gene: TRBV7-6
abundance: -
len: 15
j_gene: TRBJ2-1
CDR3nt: TGTGCCAGCAGCTTCTTAGCGGGGGCCCACAATGAGCAGTTCTTC
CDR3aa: CASSFLAGAHNEQFF

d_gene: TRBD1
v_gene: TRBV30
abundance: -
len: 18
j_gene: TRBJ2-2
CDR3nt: TGTGCCTGGAGCAATCTCCTCGGGACAGGGGCGAACACCGGGGAGCTGTTTTTT
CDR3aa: CAWSNLLGTGANTGELFF

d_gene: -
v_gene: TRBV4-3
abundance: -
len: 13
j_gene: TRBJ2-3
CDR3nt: TGCGCCAGCAGCCCCGCGGGTCGAGATACGCAGTATTTT
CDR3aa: CASSPAGRDTQYF

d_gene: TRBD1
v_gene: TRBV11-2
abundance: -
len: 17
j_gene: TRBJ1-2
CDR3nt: TGTGCCAGCAGCTTAAACCTCGGGAGGGGGCAGAACTATGGCTACACCTTC
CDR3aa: CASSLNLGRGQNYGYTF

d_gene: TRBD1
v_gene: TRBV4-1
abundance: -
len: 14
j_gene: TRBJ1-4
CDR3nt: TGCGCCAGCAGCCAAGGGACAGGGGATGAAAAACTGTTTTTT
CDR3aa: CASSQGTGDEKLFF

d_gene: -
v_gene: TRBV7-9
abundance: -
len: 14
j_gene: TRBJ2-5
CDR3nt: TGTGCCAGCAGCTTAATTAGCCGTGTCGAGACCCAGTACTTC
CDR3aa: CASSLISRVETQYF

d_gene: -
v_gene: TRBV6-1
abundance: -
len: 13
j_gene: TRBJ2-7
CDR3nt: TGTGCCATCAGGGGGGGAATCCCCTACGAGCAGTACTTC
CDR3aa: CAIRGGIPYEQYF

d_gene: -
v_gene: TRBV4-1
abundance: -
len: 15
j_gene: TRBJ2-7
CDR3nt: TGCGCCAGCAGCCTCCGCGCGGGGATCTCCTACGAGCAGTACTTC
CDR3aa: CASSLRAGISYEQYF

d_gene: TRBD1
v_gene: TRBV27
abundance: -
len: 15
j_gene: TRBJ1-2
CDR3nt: TGTGCCAGCAGTACTAGGACAGGGGGTTGGGTTGGCTACACCTTC
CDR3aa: CASSTRTGGWVGYTF

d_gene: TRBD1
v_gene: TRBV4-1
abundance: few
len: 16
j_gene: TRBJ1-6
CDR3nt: TGCGCCAGCAGCCAAGATCCCGGGACAGGGTCTACGTCCCTCCACTTT
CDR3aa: CASSQDPGTGSTSLHF

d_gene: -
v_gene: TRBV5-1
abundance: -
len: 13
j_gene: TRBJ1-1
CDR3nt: TGCGCCAGCAGCTTGGTCCAGGACACTGAAGCTTTCTTT
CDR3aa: CASSLVQDTEAFF

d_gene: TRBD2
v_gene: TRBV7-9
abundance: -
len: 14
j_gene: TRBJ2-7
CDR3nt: TGTGCCAGCAGCTCCTCTTGGGAGGGCTACGAGCAGTACTTC
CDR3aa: CASSSSWEGYEQYF

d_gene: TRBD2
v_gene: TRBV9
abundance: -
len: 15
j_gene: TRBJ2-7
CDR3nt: TGTGCCAGCAGCGTAGCTACCAGCGGGGCCTACGAGCAGTACTTC
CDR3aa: CASSVATSGAYEQYF

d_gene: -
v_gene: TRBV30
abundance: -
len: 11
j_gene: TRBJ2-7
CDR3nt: TGTGCCTGGGAAGCCTCGGGCGAGCAGTACTTC
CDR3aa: CAWEASGEQYF

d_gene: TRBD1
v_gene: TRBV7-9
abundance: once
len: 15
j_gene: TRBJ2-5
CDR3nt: TGTGCCAGCAGCTTAGGGACAGGGAACCAAGAGACCCAGTACTTC
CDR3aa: CASSLGTGNQETQYF

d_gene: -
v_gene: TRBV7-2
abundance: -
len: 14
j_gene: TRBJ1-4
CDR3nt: TGTGCCAGCAGCTTACCCCTGGAGCAGGAAAAACTGTTTTTT
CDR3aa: CASSLPLEQEKLFF

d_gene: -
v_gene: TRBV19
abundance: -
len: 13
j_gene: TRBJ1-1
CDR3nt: TGTGCCAGTAGTTACAGGGAGAACACTGAAGCTTTCTTT
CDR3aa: CASSYRENTEAFF

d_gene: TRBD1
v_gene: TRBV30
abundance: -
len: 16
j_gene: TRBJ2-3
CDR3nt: TGTGCCTGGAGTCTTCCGGGACAGGGGGTCGGAGATACGCAGTATTTT
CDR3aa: CAWSLPGQGVGDTQYF

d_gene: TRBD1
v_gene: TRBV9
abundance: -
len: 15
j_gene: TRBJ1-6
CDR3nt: TGTGCCAGCAGCGAAGACAGGGTTTGGGGCTCCGGCCTCCACTTT
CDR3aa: CASSEDRVWGSGLHF

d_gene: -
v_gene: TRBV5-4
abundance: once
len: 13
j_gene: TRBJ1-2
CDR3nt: TGTGCCAGCACCCGGACAGAAGCCTCGGGCTACACCTTC
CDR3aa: CASTRTEASGYTF

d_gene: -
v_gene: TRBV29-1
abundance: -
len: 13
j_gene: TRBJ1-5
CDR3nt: TGCAGCGTTAGCCGGGGGTGGGATCAGCCCCAGCATTTT
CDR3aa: CSVSRGWDQPQHF

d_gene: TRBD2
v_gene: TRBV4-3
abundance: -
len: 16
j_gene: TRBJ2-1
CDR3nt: TGCGCCAGCACCCGGGGTCTGGGGGGGTTAGGGAATGAGCAGTTCTTC
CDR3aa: CASTRGLGGLGNEQFF

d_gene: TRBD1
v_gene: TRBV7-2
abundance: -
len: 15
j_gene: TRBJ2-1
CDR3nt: TGTGCCAGCAGCTTCAGGACAGGGGCCTACAATGAGCAGTTCTTC
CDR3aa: CASSFRTGAYNEQFF

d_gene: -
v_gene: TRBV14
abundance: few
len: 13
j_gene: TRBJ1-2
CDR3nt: TGTGCCAGCAGCCCTGTTAGGGGTGGTGGCTACACCTTC
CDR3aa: CASSPVRGGGYTF

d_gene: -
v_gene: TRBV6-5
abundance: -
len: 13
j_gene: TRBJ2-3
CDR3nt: TGTGCCAGCAGTTACCAAGCGGCAGATACGCAGTATTTT
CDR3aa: CASSYQAADTQYF

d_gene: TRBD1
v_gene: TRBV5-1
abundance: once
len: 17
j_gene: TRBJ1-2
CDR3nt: TGCGCCAGCAGCCCCCGGACAGGGGGTTTTACTAACTATGGCTACACCTTC
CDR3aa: CASSPRTGGFTNYGYTF

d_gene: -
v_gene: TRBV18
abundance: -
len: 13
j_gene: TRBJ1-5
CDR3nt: TGTGCCAGCTGTGGCGGATCCAATCAGCCCCAGCATTTT
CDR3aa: CASCGGSNQPQHF

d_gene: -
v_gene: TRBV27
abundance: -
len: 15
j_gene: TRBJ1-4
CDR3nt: TGTGCCAGCAATCTGGTTAAGCCAACTAATGAAAAACTGTTTTTT
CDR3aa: CASNLVKPTNEKLFF